A selection of T cell receptor beta chains follows, all from one sample in a study of blood T cell repertoires in COVID-19. Sequencing was performed with immunoSEQ multiplex PCR; in TCRdb, only in-frame clones are kept and a portion is missing. The sample lists about 270,000 clones; 85% were seen once. Material: PBMCs or T cells enriched from blood (not recorded which). Receptors originate from a woman aged 45-65 years with acute COVID-19. Both conserved end residues are trimmed from each CDR3. D genes are given only for firm matches.

cdr3_aa: ASRSGGGDNEQF
v_call: TRBV6-6
d_call: TRBD2

cdr3_aa: ASTRSGGNTIY
v_call: TRBV5-6
d_call: .

cdr3_aa: ASSLVHLVMNTEAF
v_call: TRBV7-8
d_call: .

cdr3_aa: ASSNGQGNYGYT
v_call: TRBV25-1
d_call: TRBD1

cdr3_aa: ASSPYEGPEAF
v_call: TRBV6-2/TRBV6-3
d_call: .

cdr3_aa: ASRGGIAKNIQY
v_call: TRBV6-5
d_call: TRBD2

cdr3_aa: ASSIPGQGHSPLH
v_call: TRBV2
d_call: TRBD1

cdr3_aa: ASSEATRGRQPQH
v_call: TRBV6-1
d_call: .

cdr3_aa: ASKATELYNEQF
v_call: TRBV19
d_call: .

cdr3_aa: ASSVGTGFQPQH
v_call: TRBV5-6
d_call: .

cdr3_aa: ASSPQGQPTGELF
v_call: TRBV6-5
d_call: TRBD1

cdr3_aa: ASSQDRNQPQH
v_call: TRBV4-3
d_call: .

cdr3_aa: ASSLESPGSSPLH
v_call: TRBV5-1
d_call: .

cdr3_aa: ASSESGTSGGNNEQF
v_call: TRBV25-1
d_call: TRBD2

cdr3_aa: AISQEKNIQY
v_call: TRBV10-3
d_call: .

cdr3_aa: ATSLASSYNEQF
v_call: TRBV15
d_call: .

cdr3_aa: ASSLVRVGHFITDTQY
v_call: TRBV7-2
d_call: .

cdr3_aa: ASSFGSLAGGYT
v_call: TRBV19
d_call: .

cdr3_aa: ASSTGPDYGPQH
v_call: TRBV5-5
d_call: .

cdr3_aa: ASSNCRGPTGELF
v_call: TRBV21-1
d_call: .

cdr3_aa: ASSLVISDEQF
v_call: TRBV7-9
d_call: .

cdr3_aa: AGRDRSRGYT
v_call: TRBV19
d_call: .

cdr3_aa: ASSFATGTAYGYT
v_call: TRBV7-9
d_call: TRBD1

cdr3_aa: ASSLRTGINEKLF
v_call: TRBV13
d_call: TRBD1

cdr3_aa: AISGRGFSTDTQY
v_call: TRBV10-3
d_call: TRBD2

cdr3_aa: ASSRQGGTYNEQF
v_call: TRBV11-3
d_call: TRBD1

cdr3_aa: ASSPGGTSGPYEQY
v_call: TRBV7-2
d_call: TRBD2

cdr3_aa: ASSREGQETQY
v_call: TRBV7-2
d_call: TRBD2

cdr3_aa: ASSVGGRMDEQF
v_call: TRBV9
d_call: .

cdr3_aa: SVATGTGLNTGELF
v_call: TRBV29-1
d_call: TRBD1

cdr3_aa: ASSQDDRPYGYT
v_call: TRBV14
d_call: .

cdr3_aa: ASSPGLAPNEQF
v_call: TRBV7-2
d_call: TRBD2

cdr3_aa: ASSLSATSGGATQY
v_call: TRBV27
d_call: TRBD2

cdr3_aa: ASSTDRYYGYT
v_call: TRBV2
d_call: TRBD1

cdr3_aa: ASSPRGGDRGNQPQH
v_call: TRBV27
d_call: TRBD1

cdr3_aa: ASSTGGFQETQY
v_call: TRBV5-4
d_call: .

cdr3_aa: SVTGSGNTIY
v_call: TRBV29-1
d_call: TRBD1

cdr3_aa: AWSFLRTSGGQNNEQF
v_call: TRBV30
d_call: TRBD2

cdr3_aa: ASSSDTPSEKLF
v_call: TRBV5-1
d_call: .

cdr3_aa: AWSTGAYEQY
v_call: TRBV30
d_call: .

cdr3_aa: ASSYDRASNYGYT
v_call: TRBV6-2/TRBV6-3
d_call: TRBD1

cdr3_aa: ASSPGGFSGIYGYT
v_call: TRBV7-9
d_call: .

cdr3_aa: ASSTQVSGQGTREQY
v_call: TRBV5-1
d_call: TRBD1

cdr3_aa: ASTKTGDSYEQY
v_call: TRBV6-5
d_call: TRBD1

cdr3_aa: SVDEDRVVEAF
v_call: TRBV29-1
d_call: TRBD1

cdr3_aa: ASSHREQGGIHEKLF
v_call: TRBV4-2
d_call: TRBD1

cdr3_aa: AWTSDSYYGYT
v_call: TRBV30
d_call: .

cdr3_aa: ASSVAIEFNYEQY
v_call: TRBV9
d_call: .

cdr3_aa: ASSSLGVKYGYT
v_call: TRBV27
d_call: .

cdr3_aa: ASSEGAGETQY
v_call: TRBV7-2
d_call: TRBD1

cdr3_aa: ASSSSGGLGEQF
v_call: TRBV5-4
d_call: TRBD2

cdr3_aa: ASSLLTANYGYT
v_call: TRBV7-9
d_call: .